The 8 T cell receptor beta chains in this list originate from one sample, sequenced in a study of regulatory T cells in long-lasting Graves disease. Investigators prepared the TCR beta libraries by applying iRepertoire HTBI primers and Arm-PCR of CDR3 regions. TCRdb reprocessed the multiplex PCR reads via MiXCR and lists one record per CDR3 protein. The sample lists approximately 400,000 distinct CDR3 sequences, about 15% seen once, with about 8% in the top ten. This sample's time point: newly diagnosed GD, antithyroid drugs for less than 3 months. From PBMCs, RNA was extracted and then used to make the TCR library. These data also formed part of another study, on T cells in Graves' hyperthyroidism and ophthalmopathy.

The material was peripheral blood mononuclear cells (PBMCs), obtained at new diagnosis, from a patient treated with antithyroid drugs. These receptors were collected from a woman between 40 and 55 years old with Graves disease.

This clonotype was detected ten times or more. The chain recombines TRBV11-3 with TRBJ2-5, with D maybe TRBD2 (6 bases). The germline V and J ends were trimmed by 2 bases and 1 base, with 14 bases remaining between them. Germline V gene lookup returns CDR1 SGHNT and CDR2 YENEEA. The CDR3 totals 16 residues. CDR3 DNA sequence: TGTGCCAGCAGCTTATACCGGGGAGGTAGCCAAGAGACCCAGTACTTC. Encoded protein: CASSLYRGGSQETQYF.

In its sample, this clonotype was seen many times. The V call is TRBV7-2, the J call TRBJ2-2; no definite D call. V was trimmed by 2 bases and J by 6 bases, leaving 10 bases between them. CDR1 SGHTA and CDR2 FQGNSA come from the germline V gene. The CDR3 loop spans 14 amino acids. CDR3 residues: CASSLSRASGELFF. CDR3 nucleotides: TGTGCCAGCAGCTTAAGTCGCGCGTCCGGGGAGCTGTTTTTT.

This clonotype was seen only a few times. The chain has TRBV9 and TRBJ2-3; weak D call: TRBD1 (6 bases). The germline gives CDR1 SGDLS, CDR2 YYNGEE. The CDR3 contains 16 residues. Trimming took 3 bases from V and 0 from J, leaving 14 bases between them. The CDR3 reads CASSGALQGSTDTQYF. The CDR3 nucleotides are TGTGCCAGCAGCGGGGCCCTACAGGGTAGCACAGATACGCAGTATTTT.

The V gene is TRBV27, the J gene TRBJ2-6; D unresolved. Trimming left V 8 bases short and J 0 bases short, with 5 bases between. The CDR3 totals 13 residues. Germline V gene sequence: CDR1 MNHEY, CDR2 SMNVEV (reference sequence). The chain's CDR3 is CASAFSGANVLTF. As DNA, the CDR3 is TGTGCCAGCGCCTTCTCTGGGGCCAACGTCCTGACTTTC.

The J gene is TRBJ2-7, the V gene TRBV20-1, with D possibly matching TRBD1 (7 bases). The CDR3 contains 13 residues. V shed 6 bases and J shed 5 bases, with 17 bases lying between them. Germline assignment: CDR1 DFQATT and CDR2 SNEGSKA (reference sequence). In nucleotides, the CDR3 is TGCAGTGCGTCGACAGGGAGGCAGGACGAGCAGTACTTC. It codes for CSASTGRQDEQYF.

This clonotype was detected many times. The chain uses TRBV12-3 or TRBV12-4 and TRBJ2-2, with D uncertain. The CDR3 sequence is 12 residues long. Trimming took off 8 bases at V and 3 bases at J, with 7 bases between the two ends. CDR3 sequence: CASLLDTGELFF. Written as DNA, the CDR3 is TGTGCCAGCCTCCTCGACACCGGGGAGCTGTTTTTT.

This clonotype was seen many times. The chain employs TRBV24-1 and TRBJ2-7; D is ambiguous. The ends were cut back, 3 bases at V and 0 bases at J, with 5 bases in the middle. CDR1 and CDR2 (germline): KGHDR, SFDVKD. This CDR3 is 13 amino acids long. The CDR3 nucleotides are TGTGCCACCAGTGATACAGACTCCTACGAGCAGTACTTC. This gives the protein CATSDTDSYEQYF.

This clonotype was found a few times. The V and J genes are TRBV24-1 and TRBJ2-1; D unclear. The V end lost 6 bases, the J end lost 7 bases, and 6 bases lay between the germline ends. The CDR3 extends over 11 amino acids. CDR1 KGHDR and CDR2 SFDVKD come from the germline V gene. The CDR3 DNA reads as TGTGCCACCAGTAACGCAAATGAGCAGTTCTTC. Encoded protein: CATSNANEQFF.